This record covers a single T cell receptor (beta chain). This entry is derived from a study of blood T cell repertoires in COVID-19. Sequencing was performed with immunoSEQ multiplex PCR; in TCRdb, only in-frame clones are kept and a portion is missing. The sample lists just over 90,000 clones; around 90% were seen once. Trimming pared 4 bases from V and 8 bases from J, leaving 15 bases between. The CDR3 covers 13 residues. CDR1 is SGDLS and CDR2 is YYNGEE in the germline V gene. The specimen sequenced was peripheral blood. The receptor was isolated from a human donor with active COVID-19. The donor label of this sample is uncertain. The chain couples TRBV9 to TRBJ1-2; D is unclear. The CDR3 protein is CASSPVGSRGYTF. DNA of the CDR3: TGTGCCAGCAGCCCAGTAGGGAGCAGGGGCTACACCTTC. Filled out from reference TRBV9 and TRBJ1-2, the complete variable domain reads DSGVTQTPKHLITATGQRVTLRCSPRSGDLSVYWYQQSLDQGLQFLIQYYNGEERAKGNILERFSAQQFPDLHSELNLSSLELGDSALYFCASSPVGSRGYTFGSGTRLTVV.